These 25 T cell receptor beta chains came from one sample sequenced in a study of shared clonotypes between healthy human individuals. Generated by immunoSEQ multiplex PCR, the TCRdb table keeps only in-frame clones and is missing some. The sample carries millions of clones, more than 80% recorded once. Sequenced material: naive CD4+ T cells sorted from blood. Sample subset: CD45RA+ positively selected. The receptors were sampled from a man between 18 and 35 years old in good health.

The gene calls are TRBV5-1 and TRBJ2-5; 8 nucleotides match TRBD2. CDR1 is SGHRS and CDR2 is YFSETQ in the germline V gene. The CDR3 runs to 15 residues. CDR3 amino acids: CVCAELAGTQETQYF. The CDR3 DNA is TGCGTCTGCGCGGAGCTAGCGGGCACTCAAGAGACCCAGTACTTC.

The chain recombines TRBV6-6 with TRBJ2-6; D perhaps matches TRBD1 (5 bases). This CDR3 contains 13 residues. The germline CDR1 and CDR2 sequences are MNHNY and SVGAGI (reference sequence). Trimming shortened V by 10 bases and J by 1 base, and 8 bases separated the two germline ends. The chain's CDR3 is CATRESGANVLTF. The CDR3, as DNA: TGTGCCACCAGGGAATCTGGGGCCAACGTCCTGACTTTC.

The chain combines TRBV11-2 with TRBJ2-7, with 11 positions matching TRBD1. Per germline, CDR1 SGHAT and CDR2 FQNNGV. The V and J ends lost 5 bases and 3 bases, in that order; junction bases with no gene match: 6. The CDR3 runs 15 residues. CDR3 bases: TGTGCCAGCAGCCCAGGACAGGGGGCTTTCTACGAGCAGTACTTC. This codes for CASSPGQGAFYEQYF.

The chain recombines TRBV7-2 with TRBJ2-3, with D tentatively TRBD1 or TRBD2 (5 bases each). Germline V gene data show CDR1 as SGHTA and CDR2 as FQGNSA. The CDR3 contains 13 residues. Trimming stripped 5 bases from V and 6 bases from J, with 12 bases between. Here the CDR3 reads CASSPRDGDTQYF. Here the CDR3 DNA reads TGTGCCAGCAGCCCCCGGGACGGCGATACGCAGTATTTT.

Concerning this clone: Distinct nucleotide sequences in the sample also encode this CDR3. The CDR3 nucleotides read TGTGCCAGCAGCTCCCGGACAGGGAACCAAGAGACCCAGTACTTC. Protein product: CASSSRTGNQETQYF. V gene TRBV5-4 combines with J gene TRBJ2-5; 8 nucleotides line up with TRBD1. The CDR3 contains 15 residues. V lost 3 bases and J lost 0; bases outside the gene matches: 4. Germline V gives CDR1 SGHNT, CDR2 YYREEE (reference sequence).

This clone has a handful of counts. This chain uses TRBV2 with TRBJ1-5; 7 positions match TRBD1. This CDR3 comprises 12 residues. The trim removed 7 bases at V and 7 bases at J, leaving 4 bases unmatched. Germline V CDR1 and CDR2: SNHLY, FYNNEI. CDR3 residues: CASKTGQQPQHF. In DNA, the CDR3 is TGTGCCAGCAAGACGGGACAGCAGCCCCAGCATTTT.

The chain employs TRBV5-1 and TRBJ2-5; D is ambiguous. This CDR3 region has 13 residues. V was shortened by 5 bases and J by 1 base, with 9 bases between the two germline ends. Germline V CDR1 and CDR2: SGHRS, YFSETQ. The CDR3 spells CASRKYGQETQYF. CDR3 sequence (DNA): TGCGCCAGCAGAAAGTACGGCCAAGAGACCCAGTACTTC.

This clone was counted once. The V and J genes are TRBV10-3 and TRBJ1-3; 8 bases are shared with TRBD1. The CDR3 loop spans 16 amino acids. Losses at the gene ends were 3 bases for V and 4 bases for J; bases not matched to a gene: 8. Germline lookup yields CDR1 ENHRY and CDR2 SYGVKD. CDR3 sequence (DNA): TGTGCCATCAGTGAAGGGGACAGGTTGAACGGAAACACCATATATTTT. Its protein is CAISEGDRLNGNTIYF.

This clone was seen only once. The chain uses TRBV7-2 and TRBJ1-3, with 8 bases matching TRBD1. The V gene end was trimmed by 3 bases and the J gene end by 0 bases; junction bases not matched to a gene: 7. The CDR3 loop spans 17 amino acids. Germline V CDR1 and CDR2: SGHTA, FQGNSA. The CDR3 DNA reads TGTGCCAGCAGCTTGGGACAGGCGCTAGCCTCTGGAAACACCATATATTTT. As protein: CASSLGQALASGNTIYF. Together with reference TRBV7-2 and TRBJ1-3, the CDR3 gives the full variable domain: GAGVSQSPSNKVTEKGKDVELRCDPISGHTALYWYRQSLGQGLEFLIYFQGNSAPDKSGLPSDRFSAERTGGSVSTLTIQRTQQEDSAVYLCASSLGQALASGNTIYFGEGSWLTVV.

The chain joins TRBV19 to TRBJ1-5; TRBD1 aligns across 7 bases. This CDR3 region has 15 residues. The germline CDR1 and CDR2 sequences are LNHDA and SQIVND (reference sequence). V shed 2 bases and J 3 bases; nucleotides not matched to a gene: 4. CDR3 DNA: TGTGCCAGTAGTATAAGGGGACAGTTCAATCAGCCCCAGCATTTT. Protein: CASSIRGQFNQPQHF.

The chain combines TRBV25-1 with TRBJ2-5; TRBD1 matches 9 bases. The J call is uncertain, as TRBJ2-7 better fits the DNA end. CDR1 MGHDK and CDR2 SYGVNS come from the germline V gene. The CDR3 spans 12 residues. CDR3 sequence (DNA): TGTGCCAGCGGACAGGGGAACCACGAGCAGTACTTC. This codes for CASGQGNHEQYF.

The gene calls are TRBV6-5 and TRBJ2-3; D is possibly TRBD2 (5 bases). CDR1 and CDR2 (germline): MNHEY, SVGAGI. The CDR3 extends over 13 amino acids. The germline V and J ends were trimmed by 6 bases and 3 bases, with 10 bases remaining between them. CDR3 nucleotides: TGTGCCAGCAGCGATCTAGCAACAGATACGCAGTATTTT. Its protein is CASSDLATDTQYF.

With regard to this clone: The identical CDR3 is also encoded by other nucleotide sequences in the sample. The rearrangement uses TRBV4-1 and TRBJ2-3; D might be TRBD2 (7 bases). The length of the CDR3 is 15 residues. V shed 2 bases and J shed 1 base, with 10 bases lying between them. CDR1 and CDR2 from the germline V gene are MGHRA and YSYEKL. The CDR3 protein is CASSQTGGRTDTQYF. The DNA for the CDR3 is TGCGCCAGCAGCCAAACGGGGGGCCGCACAGATACGCAGTATTTT.

The rearrangement uses TRBV10-3 and TRBJ2-5, with D unclear. This CDR3 comprises 13 residues. Germline-derived CDR1 and CDR2 are ENHRY and SYGVKD. V was cut by 4 bases and J by 1 base, with 7 bases left in between. Here the CDR3 reads CAISGAIQETQYF. The CDR3 DNA sequence: TGTGCCATCAGTGGTGCGATCCAAGAGACCCAGTACTTC.

The chain recombines TRBV5-1 with TRBJ1-1; 8 bases are a match to TRBD1. Trimming at V came to 3 bases and at J to 1 base, leaving 8 bases not matched to a gene. Germline CDR1 reads SGHRS; CDR2 reads YFSETQ. The CDR3 covers 16 residues. CDR3 nucleotides: TGCGCCAGCAGCTCCGGACAGGGTCTGAGGAACACTGAAGCTTTCTTT. It codes for CASSSGQGLRNTEAFF.

The genes are TRBV7-3 and TRBJ2-3, with 8 bases lining up with TRBD1. Germline assignment: CDR1 SGHTA and CDR2 FQGTGA. V trimming: 2 bases; J trimming: 4 bases; junction bases outside the gene matches: 5. This CDR3 spans 15 amino acids. The CDR3 region is CASSLFLTGADTQYF. DNA for the CDR3: TGTGCCAGCAGCTTATTTCTGACAGGGGCAGATACGCAGTATTTT.

V usage is TRBV6-1 and J usage is TRBJ1-1, with D perhaps TRBD1 (6 bases). V dropped 5 bases and J dropped 6 bases, with 13 bases sitting between them. CDR1 is MNHNS and CDR2 is SASEGT in the germline V gene. The CDR3 spans 13 residues. CDR3: CASSIQGLAEAFF. The CDR3 region has the DNA TGTGCCAGCAGTATTCAGGGGTTGGCTGAAGCTTTCTTT.

With respect to this clone: The same CDR3 is also encoded by other DNA sequences in this sample. V and J are TRBV5-1 and TRBJ1-2; D remains ambiguous. The CDR3 is made up of 13 amino acids. V lost 0 bases, J lost 2 bases, and 5 bases lay in between. Germline CDR1 is SGHRS and CDR2 is YFSETQ. The CDR3 DNA is TGCGCCAGCAGCTTGGGATCCAACTATGGCTACACCTTC. It codes for CASSLGSNYGYTF. Supplemented by reference TRBV5-1 and TRBJ1-2, the full variable domain reads KAGVTQTPRYLIKTRGQQVTLSCSPISGHRSVSWYQQTPGQGLQFLFEYFSETQRNKGNFPGRFSGRQFSNSRSEMNVSTLELGDSALYLCASSLGSNYGYTFGSGTRLTVV.

This chain connects TRBV27 to TRBJ2-2; D gene unclear. V lost 3 bases to trimming and J lost 6 bases, with 8 bases between them. The CDR3 covers 13 residues. The germline CDR1 and CDR2 sequences are MNHEY and SMNVEV (reference sequence). CDR3 residues: CASSFEPPGELFF. The CDR3 nucleotides read TGTGCCAGCAGTTTCGAGCCGCCCGGGGAGCTGTTTTTT.

The chain combines TRBV4-3 with TRBJ2-5, with TRBD2 identical over 10 bases. The CDR3 covers 18 residues. The V and J ends lost 0 bases and 4 bases, in that order; junction bases with no gene match: 11. CDR1 is LGHNA, CDR2 YSLEER, per germline. Here the CDR3 reads CASSQDLASGSRRETQYF. Written as DNA, the CDR3 is TGCGCCAGCAGCCAAGATCTGGCTAGCGGGAGTAGGCGAGAGACCCAGTACTTC.

The CDR3 is CASSLVSHTDTQYF. The CDR3 nucleotides are TGTGCCAGCAGCTTGGTGAGCCACACAGATACGCAGTATTTT. The chain uses TRBV5-6 and TRBJ2-3; D not resolved. Germline V gene data show CDR1 as SGHDT and CDR2 as YYEEEE. The V end was cut by 0 bases, the J end by 2 bases, with 7 bases between. This CDR3 has 14 amino acids.

The chain has TRBV5-5 and TRBJ1-1; D ambiguous. CDR3 length: 14 residues. Deletions cut 2 bases from V and 0 bases from J, with 8 bases between. The germline V gene encodes CDR1 SGHKS and CDR2 YYEKEE (reference sequence). CDR3 in DNA: TGTGCCAGCAGCTTCTTAACAGTGAACACTGAAGCTTTCTTT. Protein product: CASSFLTVNTEAFF. Drawing the rest from reference TRBV5-5 and TRBJ1-1, the complete variable domain is DAGVTQSPTHLIKTRGQQVTLRCSPISGHKSVSWYQQVLGQGPQFIFQYYEKEERGRGNFPDRFSARQFPNYSSELNVNALLLGDSALYLCASSFLTVNTEAFFGQGTRLTVV.

V usage is TRBV19 and J usage is TRBJ2-2, with a weak D call TRBD2 (7 bases). The CDR3 consists of 14 residues. Germline CDR1 reads LNHDA; CDR2 reads SQIVND (reference sequence). The V end was cut by 9 bases, the J end by 4 bases, with 15 bases between. The CDR3 loop is CASLTGRGTGELFF. In nucleotides, the CDR3 is TGTGCCAGCCTCACAGGGAGGGGCACCGGGGAGCTGTTTTTT.

V is TRBV19 and J is TRBJ1-4; unclear D gene. Trimming took 7 bases from V and 0 from J, leaving 9 bases between them. Germline loops: CDR1 LNHDA, CDR2 SQIVND (reference sequence). This CDR3 comprises 14 residues. The chain's CDR3 is CASTHPATNEKLFF. In DNA, the CDR3 is TGTGCCAGTACCCACCCGGCAACTAATGAAAAACTGTTTTTT.

The CDR3 bases are TGTGCCAGCAGCTTTACAGCGGGGGGCCTCCAAGAGACCCAGTACTTC. Translating it yields CASSFTAGGLQETQYF. The rearrangement links TRBV5-4 to TRBJ2-5; 9 positions agree with TRBD2. CDR1 and CDR2 (germline): SGHNT, YYREEE (reference sequence). The V segment lost 2 bases and the J segment 1 base; nucleotides outside the gene matches: 6. The CDR3 loop spans 16 amino acids.